These 29 T cell receptor beta chains share one sample of origin, sequenced in a study of cytomegalovirus exposure and HLA in healthy donors. Primers for the PCR totalled 60 Vbeta and 13 Jbeta. The table came from immunoSEQ multiplex PCR; TCRdb's copy has only in-frame clones and leaves some out. The sample shows 170,000 or so clones, 77% of them seen only once. Sequencing was carried out using PBMCs. Receptors were obtained from a woman between 55 and 75 years old in good health and CMV-seropositive.

The V gene is TRBV9, the J gene TRBJ2-1, with D tentatively TRBD2 (6 bases). The germline V gene encodes CDR1 SGDLS and CDR2 YYNGEE. The CDR3 sequence is 14 residues long. V was shortened by 4 bases and J by 9 bases, with 17 bases between the two germline ends. CDR3 sequence reads: CASSPQLARGEQFF. CDR3 in DNA: TGTGCCAGCAGCCCCCAGCTAGCGAGGGGTGAGCAGTTCTTC.

This clone occurred a few times. The chain carries TRBV5-6 and TRBJ2-7, with a possible D match to TRBD1 (6 bases). Germline assignment: CDR1 SGHDT and CDR2 YYEEEE. This CDR3 has 16 amino acids. V lost 1 base to trimming and J lost 1 base, with 15 bases between them. This CDR3 reads CASSLPGAWSSYEQYF. Written as DNA, the CDR3 is TGTGCCAGCAGCTTGCCAGGGGCATGGTCTTCCTACGAGCAGTACTTC.

The chain has TRBV7-8 and TRBJ1-5; 7 bases fit TRBD1. V gave up 5 bases and J gave up 2 bases; unmatched junction bases: 9. CDR1 and CDR2 (germline): SGHVS, FQNEAQ. CDR3 length: 16 residues. CDR3 residues: CASSPLRGRGNQPQHF. The CDR3 DNA is TGTGCCAGCAGCCCGCTAAGGGGGCGCGGCAATCAGCCCCAGCATTTT.

The chain recombines TRBV7-2 with TRBJ1-2, with 8 positions matching TRBD1. Germline V lookup: CDR1 SGHTA, CDR2 FQGNSA. V lost 2 bases and J lost 7; bases outside the gene matches: 6. This CDR3 has 14 residues. The DNA for the CDR3 is TGTGCCAGCAGCTTACCGCAGGGGGCGGTTGGCTACACCTTC. This translates into CASSLPQGAVGYTF.

The chain is built from TRBV7-8 and TRBJ1-5; 7 bases are shared with TRBD1. Germline V lookup: CDR1 SGHVS, CDR2 FQNEAQ. The ends lost 5 bases at V and 3 bases at J; junction bases unmatched: 4. The CDR3 is 14 residues long. As DNA, the CDR3 is TGTGCCAGCAGCCGGGGACAGACCAATCAGCCCCAGCATTTT. This codes for CASSRGQTNQPQHF.

The genes are TRBV12-2 and TRBJ2-2; TRBD1 is the table's D call and was not checked against the DNA. TRBV12-2 is recorded as a pseudogene. This CDR3 is 15 amino acids long. As DNA, the CDR3 is TGTGCAAGTCGTTCAGGGGGAGGGAACACCGGGGAGCTGTTTTTT. Translated, it gives CASRSGGGNTGELFF.

The chain couples TRBV28 to TRBJ1-1, with TRBD1 identical over 9 bases. Germline trimming cut 5 bases from V and 11 bases from J; bases unmatched to any gene: 18. The CDR3 length is 16 residues. CDR1 MDHEN and CDR2 SYDVKM come from the germline V gene. CDR3 sequence (DNA): TGTGCCAGCAGTGTCGGCAATAGAGGACAGGGGTTGGCGGCTTTCTTT. Residues: CASSVGNRGQGLAAFF.

This chain joins TRBV19 and TRBJ1-5; no reliable D call. Per germline, CDR1 LNHDA and CDR2 SQIVND (reference sequence). The CDR3 totals 13 residues. V was pared by 8 bases and J by 0 bases, with 8 bases between. CDR3 nucleotides: TGTGCCAGTGAGGCGGATAGCAATCAGCCCCAGCATTTT. Its translation is CASEADSNQPQHF.

The CDR3 coding sequence is TGCGCCAGCAGCTTGGCCGGCTCAGCGTCCTACGAGCAGTACTTC. Translating it yields CASSLAGSASYEQYF. The rearrangement uses TRBV5-1 and TRBJ2-7; no firm D call. This CDR3 region has 15 residues. CDR1 is SGHRS and CDR2 is YFSETQ in the germline V gene. The V end lost 0 bases, the J end lost 1 base, and 11 bases lay between the germline ends. Full variable domain (missing parts from reference TRBV5-1 and TRBJ2-7): KAGVTQTPRYLIKTRGQQVTLSCSPISGHRSVSWYQQTPGQGLQFLFEYFSETQRNKGNFPGRFSGRQFSNSRSEMNVSTLELGDSALYLCASSLAGSASYEQYFGPGTRLTVT.

V gene TRBV30 combines with J gene TRBJ2-7, with 10 bases aligning to TRBD1. The CDR3 loop spans 13 amino acids. Germline-derived CDR1 and CDR2 are GTSNPN and SVGIG (reference sequence). J gave up 6 bases and V 4 bases, and 6 bases lay outside the gene matches. CDR3 sequence reads: CAWTGTGEGEQYF. CDR3 sequence (DNA): TGTGCCTGGACCGGGACAGGGGAAGGCGAGCAGTACTTC.

The CDR3 is CASSQVFGGGYTF. The CDR3 coding sequence is TGCGCCAGCAGCCAAGTGTTCGGCGGTGGCTACACCTTC. The chain is built from TRBV4-3 and TRBJ1-2; D unresolved. V was trimmed by 1 base and J by 7 bases, leaving 10 bases between them. The CDR3 is 13 residues long. Germline CDR1 reads LGHNA; CDR2 reads YSLEER.

V is TRBV11-1 and J is TRBJ2-4; 12 bases agree with TRBD2. CDR1 is SGHAT, CDR2 FQDESV, per germline (reference sequence). J was trimmed by 0 bases and V by 4 bases; bases with no gene match: 4. The CDR3 spans 17 residues. CDR3 DNA sequence: TGTGCCAGCAGCTGGGGACTAGCGGGCCGAGCCAAAAACATTCAGTACTTC. Translation gives CASSWGLAGRAKNIQYF.

The V gene is TRBV28, the J gene TRBJ1-3, with D hard to call. Deletions cut 2 bases from V and 2 bases from J, with 13 bases between. The germline V gene has CDR1 MDHEN and CDR2 SYDVKM. The CDR3 runs to 16 residues. Here the CDR3 DNA reads TGTGCCAGCAGTTTAGATCCCGGACTGGCTGGAAACACCATATATTTT. Translation gives CASSLDPGLAGNTIYF.

The V gene is TRBV11-2, the J gene TRBJ2-7; D might be TRBD2 (6 bases). CDR1 is SGHAT and CDR2 is FQNNGV in the germline V gene. CDR3 length: 13 residues. Between the trimmed V and J ends, which lost 1 base and 5 bases, there was a span of 9 bases. The DNA of the CDR3 is TGTGCCAGCAGCTTAGTTTGGAGGGACGAGCAGTACTTC. Protein sequence: CASSLVWRDEQYF.

The genes are TRBV7-2 and TRBJ1-2, with 11 bases identical to TRBD1. The CDR3 is 15 amino acids. V gave up 1 base and J gave up 7 bases; unmatched junction bases: 5. Germline V CDR1 and CDR2: SGHTA, FQGNSA. CDR3 bases: TGTGCCAGCAGCTTAGGGACAGGGGGCTTGGGTGGCTACACCTTC. Amino acid sequence: CASSLGTGGLGGYTF.

The chain combines TRBV4-3 with TRBJ2-5; D remains ambiguous. CDR1 and CDR2 (germline): LGHNA, YSLEER. Deletions cut 0 bases from V and 5 bases from J, with 10 bases between. The CDR3 totals 14 residues. The CDR3 coding sequence is TGCGCCAGCAGCCAAGAAACTTTTTGGGAGACCCAGTACTTC. It codes for CASSQETFWETQYF.

This chain connects TRBV2 to TRBJ1-1; D is ambiguous. Trimming removed 0 bases at V and 11 bases at J, with 13 bases between. The CDR3 is 13 residues long. The germline gives CDR1 SNHLY, CDR2 FYNNEI. CDR3 DNA: TGTGCCAGCAGTGAAGCGCAGAGGGTTGAGGCTTTCTTT. This encodes CASSEAQRVEAFF.

This rearrangement joins TRBV13 to TRBJ1-3; TRBD1 might be the D (6 bases). CDR1 is PRHDT and CDR2 is FYEKMQ in the germline V gene (reference sequence). Trimming took off 2 bases at V and 1 base at J, with 12 bases between the two ends. CDR3 length: 16 amino acids. The CDR3 region is CASSLSHQGSGNTIYF. For the CDR3, the DNA is TGTGCCAGCAGCTTATCCCATCAGGGGTCTGGAAACACCATATATTTT.

This rearrangement joins TRBV19 to TRBJ1-1; D unclear. The V and J ends lost 0 bases and 3 bases respectively, with 5 bases between them. This CDR3 has 13 residues. CDR1 is LNHDA and CDR2 is SQIVND in the germline V gene (reference sequence). The chain's CDR3 is CASSIDRDTEAFF. CDR3 sequence (DNA): TGTGCCAGTAGTATAGACCGGGACACTGAAGCTTTCTTT.

The chain links TRBV4-1 to TRBJ2-7; possibly TRBD1 for D (6 bases). Trimming removed 1 base at V and 6 bases at J, with 19 bases between. Germline V CDR1 and CDR2: MGHRA, YSYEKL. CDR3 length: 16 residues. The CDR3 sequence: CASSQALTGNAREQYF. CDR3 sequence (DNA): TGCGCCAGCAGCCAAGCCCTTACAGGGAACGCACGCGAGCAGTACTTC.

This chain uses TRBV13 with TRBJ2-5; perhaps TRBD2 as D (7 bases). The CDR3 has 14 amino acids. From germline, CDR1 is PRHDT and CDR2 FYEKMQ (reference sequence). Trimming took off 7 bases at V and 9 bases at J, with 21 bases between the two ends. CDR3 protein: CASTPSTGGWAQYF. The DNA of the CDR3 is TGTGCCAGCACCCCTTCTACGGGGGGCTGGGCCCAGTACTTC.

This chain uses TRBV11-2 with TRBJ2-1; tentative D call: TRBD2 (7 bases). V shed 7 bases and J shed 1 base, with 14 bases lying between them. The germline V gene encodes CDR1 SGHAT and CDR2 FQNNGV. There are 15 residues in the CDR3. CDR3 loop: CASTRGRGSYNEQFF. CDR3 DNA sequence: TGTGCCAGCACACGGGGGCGGGGGTCCTACAATGAGCAGTTCTTC. Full variable domain (outside the CDR3, taken from reference TRBV11-2 and TRBJ2-1): EAGVAQSPRYKIIEKRQSVAFWCNPISGHATLYWYQQILGQGPKLLIQFQNNGVVDDSQLPKDRFSAERLKGVDSTLKIQPAKLEDSAVYLCASTRGRGSYNEQFFGPGTRLTVL.

A single count supports this clone. The chain couples TRBV14 to TRBJ1-1; a possible D gene is TRBD1 (5 bases). Germline V CDR1 and CDR2: SGHDN, FVKESK. There are 14 residues in the CDR3. V shed 1 base and J shed 5 bases, with 11 bases lying between them. This CDR3 is CASSQGSGRTEAFF. DNA for the CDR3: TGTGCCAGCAGCCAAGGGTCAGGGCGAACTGAAGCTTTCTTT.

This chain links TRBV5-4 with TRBJ2-7, with 12 bases identical to TRBD1. V was pared by 4 bases and J by 9 bases, with 8 bases of the junction left unmatched. This CDR3 region has 14 residues. The germline gives CDR1 SGHNT, CDR2 YYREEE (reference sequence). CDR3 DNA: TGTGCCAGCAGCCCCCCGGGACAGGGGGCGACGCAGTACTTC. Its protein is CASSPPGQGATQYF.

This clone has just a few counts. The CDR3 is CASSKPGQGISNEKLFF. In nucleotides, the CDR3 is TGTGCCAGCAGTAAACCGGGACAGGGAATCTCTAATGAAAAACTGTTTTTT. This rearrangement joins TRBV28 to TRBJ1-4, with 9 bases fitting TRBD1. Germline-derived CDR1 and CDR2 are MDHEN and SYDVKM. Trimming cost V 5 bases and J 3 bases; bases outside gene matches: 10. CDR3 length equals 17 residues.

J is TRBJ2-1 and V is TRBV11-2, with 11 bases aligning to TRBD2. CDR1 and CDR2 (germline): SGHAT, FQNNGV. V lost 3 bases and J lost 9; bases outside the gene matches: 7. The CDR3 covers 15 residues. CDR3 sequence: CASSFLAGGQTEQFF. The CDR3 nucleotides are TGTGCCAGCAGCTTCTTAGCGGGGGGGCAGACTGAGCAGTTCTTC.

This clone has only a few counts. CDR3 in amino acids: CASSPGLAGVKVLEQFF. CDR3 nucleotides: TGCGCCAGCAGCCCCGGACTAGCGGGAGTCAAGGTACTTGAGCAGTTCTTC. The chain combines TRBV4-1 with TRBJ2-1; 13 bases are a match to TRBD2. Unmatched junction bases numbered 12, after V lost 4 bases and J lost 9 bases. CDR1 and CDR2 (germline): MGHRA, YSYEKL. The CDR3 runs to 17 residues.

V and J are TRBV30 and TRBJ2-1, with 10 positions matching TRBD2. V dropped 2 bases and J dropped 2; count of bases not matched to a gene: 9. The CDR3 is 17 amino acids. Germline assignment: CDR1 GTSNPN and CDR2 SVGIG (reference sequence). The CDR3 region has the DNA TGTGCCTGGAGTCCCCGTGGTAGCGGGAGGCCCTACAATGAGCAGTTCTTC. Its translation is CAWSPRGSGRPYNEQFF.

Remarks on this clone: This CDR3 is also generated by other DNA sequences in the sample. The chain uses TRBV5-1 and TRBJ1-4; TRBD1 aligns across 8 bases. There are 15 residues in the CDR3. Looked up from germline, CDR1 is SGHRS and CDR2 is YFSETQ. V shed 3 bases and J 3 bases; nucleotides not matched to a gene: 4. The CDR3 DNA is TGCGCCAGCAGCTCTAGGACAGGGCCTAATGAAAAACTGTTTTTT. This translates into CASSSRTGPNEKLFF.